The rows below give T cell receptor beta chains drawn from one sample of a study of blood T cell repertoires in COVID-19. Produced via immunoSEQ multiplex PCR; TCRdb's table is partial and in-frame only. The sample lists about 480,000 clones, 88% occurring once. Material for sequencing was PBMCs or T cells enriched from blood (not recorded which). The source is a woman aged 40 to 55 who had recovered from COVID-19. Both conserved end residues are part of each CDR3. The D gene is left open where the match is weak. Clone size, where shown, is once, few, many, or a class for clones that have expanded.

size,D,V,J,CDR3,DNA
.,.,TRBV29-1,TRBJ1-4,CSVGSPDEKLFF,TGCAGCGTTGGATCCCCGGATGAAAAACTGTTTTTT
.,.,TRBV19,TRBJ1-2,CASSIRGGPDLLHGYTF,TGTGCCAGTAGTATCCGTGGCGGTCCTGATCTACTCCATGGCTACACCTTC
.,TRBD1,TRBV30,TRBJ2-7,CAWRQRDRANYEQYF,TGTGCCTGGCGACAGCGGGACAGGGCGAATTACGAGCAGTACTTC
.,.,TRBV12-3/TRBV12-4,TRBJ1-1,CASSLGWGEKAFF,TGTGCCAGCAGTTTAGGGTGGGGGGAAAAAGCTTTCTTT
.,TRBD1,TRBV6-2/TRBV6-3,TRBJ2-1,CASSYQGADEQFF,TGTGCCAGCAGTTATCAGGGGGCGGACGAGCAGTTCTTC
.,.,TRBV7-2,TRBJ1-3,CASSLDAGNTIYF,TGTGCCAGCAGCTTAGATGCGGGAAACACCATATATTTT
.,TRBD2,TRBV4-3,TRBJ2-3,CASSQTVAGGPGTQYF,TGCGCCAGCAGCCAAACGGTAGCGGGAGGGCCTGGTACGCAGTATTTT
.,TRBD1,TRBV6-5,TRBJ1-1,CASRRQGGLNTEAFF,TGTGCCAGCAGAAGACAGGGCGGTTTGAACACTGAAGCTTTCTTT
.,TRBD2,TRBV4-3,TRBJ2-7,CASSQEGGFEQYF,TGCGCCAGCAGCCAAGAGGGAGGGTTCGAGCAGTACTTC
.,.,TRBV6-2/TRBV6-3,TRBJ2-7,CASSHPIQRSSYEQYF,TGTGCCAGCAGCCACCCCATACAGAGAAGCTCCTACGAGCAGTACTTC
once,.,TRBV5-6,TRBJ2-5,CASSLGQSSGTQYF,TGTGCCAGCAGCTTGGGGCAGAGCTCGGGGACCCAGTACTTC
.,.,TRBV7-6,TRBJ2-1,CASSSEGIEQFF,TGTGCCAGCAGCTCGGAGGGGATTGAGCAGTTCTTC
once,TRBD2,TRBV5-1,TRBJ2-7,CASSLAPGGMYEQYF,TGCGCCAGCAGCTTGGCCCCGGGAGGGATGTACGAGCAGTACTTC
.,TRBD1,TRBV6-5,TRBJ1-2,CASSSFGQGNGYTF,TGTGCCAGCAGTTCCTTCGGACAGGGGAATGGCTACACCTTC
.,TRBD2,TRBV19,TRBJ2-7,CASSIEFGLASYEQYF,TGTGCCAGTAGTATAGAGTTTGGACTAGCGAGCTACGAGCAGTACTTC
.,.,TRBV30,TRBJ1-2,CAWNLGGYGYTF,TGTGCCTGGAATTTGGGGGGTTATGGCTACACCTTC
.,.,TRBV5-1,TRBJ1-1,CASSLTTGNTEAFF,TGCGCCAGCAGCTTGACGACAGGGAACACTGAAGCTTTCTTT
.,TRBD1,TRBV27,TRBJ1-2,CASSRQGERGYTF,TGTGCCAGCAGTCGACAGGGAGAGCGTGGCTACACCTTC
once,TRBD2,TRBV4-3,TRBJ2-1,CASSRGLAGFSYNEQFF,TGCGCCAGCAGCCGAGGACTAGCGGGATTCTCCTACAATGAGCAGTTCTTC
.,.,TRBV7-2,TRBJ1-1,CASSSRTANTEAFF,TGTGCCAGCAGCTCAAGGACAGCGAACACTGAAGCTTTCTTT